This TCR beta chain appears in the sequencing data of a study of beta chain features in type 1 diabetes. Looked up from germline, CDR1 is SQVTM and CDR2 is ANQGSEA. Trimming removed 7 bases at V and 2 bases at J, with 15 bases between. The CDR3 totals 14 residues. What was sequenced were expressed TCRB transcripts, since all of the isolated RNA had been reverse transcribed. The average output of naive, central memory and regulatory T cell samples was several million reads. TCRdb's table, derived via immunoSEQ multiplex PCR, lists solely in-frame clones and lacks some. The sample has 200,000 to 300,000 clones, about 20% seen once. Study outcomes and limitations: Within each of all four CD4+ subsets, Type 1 diabetes patients had TCRB CDR3s that were moderately but significantly shorter. Sequencing the cDNA could make cells with high TCR expression show up more than they should.

This clone was seen only a few times. The antigen remains unidentified. The genes are TRBV29-1 and TRBJ1-3, with D possibly being TRBD1 (5 bases). This TCR was recovered from a woman in her forties with type 1 diabetes. Sequencing was performed on naive CD4+ T cells from blood. The CDR3 loop reads CSADGTGAGNTIYF. CDR3 in DNA: TGCAGCGCGGACGGGACGGGGGCTGGAAACACCATATATTTT.